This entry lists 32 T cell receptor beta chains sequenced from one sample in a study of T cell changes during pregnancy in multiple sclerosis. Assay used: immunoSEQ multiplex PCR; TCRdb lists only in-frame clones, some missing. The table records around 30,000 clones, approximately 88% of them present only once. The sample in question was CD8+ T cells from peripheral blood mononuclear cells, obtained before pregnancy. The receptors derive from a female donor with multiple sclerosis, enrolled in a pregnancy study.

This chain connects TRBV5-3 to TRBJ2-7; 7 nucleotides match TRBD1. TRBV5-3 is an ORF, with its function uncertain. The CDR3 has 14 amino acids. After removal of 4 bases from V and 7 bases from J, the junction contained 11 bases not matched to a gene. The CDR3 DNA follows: TGTGCCAGAAGCCCGGGACAGCCTGTGGGGGAGCAGTACTTC. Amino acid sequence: CARSPGQPVGEQYF.

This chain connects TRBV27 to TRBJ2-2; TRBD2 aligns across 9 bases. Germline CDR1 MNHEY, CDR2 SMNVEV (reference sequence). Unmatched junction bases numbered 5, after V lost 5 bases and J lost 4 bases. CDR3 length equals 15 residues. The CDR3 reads CASSVAGVSTGELFF. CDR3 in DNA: TGTGCCAGCAGTGTAGCGGGAGTGAGCACCGGGGAGCTGTTTTTT.

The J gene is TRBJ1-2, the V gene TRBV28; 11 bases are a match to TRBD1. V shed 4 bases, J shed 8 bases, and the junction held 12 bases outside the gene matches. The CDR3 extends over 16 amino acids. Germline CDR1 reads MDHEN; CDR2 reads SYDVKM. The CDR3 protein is CASSSPSGTGGRGYTF. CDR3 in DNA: TGTGCCAGCAGTTCCCCTTCAGGGACAGGGGGTAGGGGCTACACCTTC.

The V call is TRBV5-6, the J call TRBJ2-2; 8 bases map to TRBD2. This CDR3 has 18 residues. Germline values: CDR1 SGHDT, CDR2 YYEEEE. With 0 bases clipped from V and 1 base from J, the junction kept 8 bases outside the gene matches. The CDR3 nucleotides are TGTGCCAGCAGCTTGGTCTTTACGAGCGGGGGGAACACCGGGGAGCTGTTTTTT. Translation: CASSLVFTSGGNTGELFF.

The CDR3 region is CASSPLSGGLNTGELFF. DNA of the CDR3: TGCGCCAGCAGCCCCCTTAGCGGGGGGTTGAACACCGGGGAGCTGTTTTTT. The rearrangement links TRBV4-3 to TRBJ2-2; 10 bases line up with TRBD2. The CDR3 sequence is 17 residues long. Unmatched junction bases numbered 6, after V lost 4 bases and J lost 1 base. In germline, CDR1 is LGHNA, CDR2 YSLEER.

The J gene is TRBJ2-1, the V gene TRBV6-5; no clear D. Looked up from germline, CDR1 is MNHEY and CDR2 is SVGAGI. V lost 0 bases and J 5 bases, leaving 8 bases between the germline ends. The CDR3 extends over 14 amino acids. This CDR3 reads CASSYSYLDNEQFF. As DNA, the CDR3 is TGTGCCAGCAGTTACTCCTATTTGGACAATGAGCAGTTCTTC.

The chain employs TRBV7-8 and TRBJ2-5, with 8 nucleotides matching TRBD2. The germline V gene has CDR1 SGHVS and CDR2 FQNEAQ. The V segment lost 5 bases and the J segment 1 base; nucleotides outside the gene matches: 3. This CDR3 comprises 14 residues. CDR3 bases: TGTGCCAGCAGCGCACGGGGGGGCCAAGAGACCCAGTACTTC. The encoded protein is CASSARGGQETQYF.

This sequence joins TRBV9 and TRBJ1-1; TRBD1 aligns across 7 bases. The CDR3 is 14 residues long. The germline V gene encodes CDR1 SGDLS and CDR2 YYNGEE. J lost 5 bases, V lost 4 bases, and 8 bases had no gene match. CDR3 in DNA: TGTGCCAGCAGCCCCCGGGACAGCTCTACTGAAGCTTTCTTT. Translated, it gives CASSPRDSSTEAFF.

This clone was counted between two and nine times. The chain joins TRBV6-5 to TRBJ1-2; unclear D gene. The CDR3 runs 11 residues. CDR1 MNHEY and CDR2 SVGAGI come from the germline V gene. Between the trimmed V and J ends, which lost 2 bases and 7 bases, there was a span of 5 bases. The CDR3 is CASSYLGGYTF. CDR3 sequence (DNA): TGTGCCAGCAGTTACCTAGGTGGCTACACCTTC.

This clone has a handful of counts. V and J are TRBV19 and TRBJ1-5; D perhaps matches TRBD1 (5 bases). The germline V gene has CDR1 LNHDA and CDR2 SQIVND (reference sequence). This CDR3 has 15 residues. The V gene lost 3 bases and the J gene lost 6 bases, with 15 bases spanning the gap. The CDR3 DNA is TGTGCCAGTAGTATGGAAGACAGTCGCTTTCAGCCCCAGCATTTT. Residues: CASSMEDSRFQPQHF.

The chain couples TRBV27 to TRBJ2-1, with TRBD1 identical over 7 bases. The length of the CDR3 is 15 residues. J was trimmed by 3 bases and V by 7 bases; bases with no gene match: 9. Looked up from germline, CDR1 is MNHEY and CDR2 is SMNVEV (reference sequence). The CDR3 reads CASTSTGINYNEQFF. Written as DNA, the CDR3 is TGTGCCAGCACCTCGACAGGGATTAACTACAATGAGCAGTTCTTC.

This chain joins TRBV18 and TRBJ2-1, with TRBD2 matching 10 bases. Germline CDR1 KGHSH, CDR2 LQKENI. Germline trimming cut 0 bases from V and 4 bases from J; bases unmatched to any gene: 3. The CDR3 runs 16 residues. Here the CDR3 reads CASSPPGLAEYNEQFF. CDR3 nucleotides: TGTGCCAGCTCACCACCTGGACTAGCGGAATACAATGAGCAGTTCTTC.

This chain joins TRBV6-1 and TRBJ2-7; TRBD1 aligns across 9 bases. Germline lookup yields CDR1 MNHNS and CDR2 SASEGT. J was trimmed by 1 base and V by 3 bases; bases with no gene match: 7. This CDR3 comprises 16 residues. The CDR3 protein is CASSDIPGQGSYEQYF. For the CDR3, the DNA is TGTGCCAGCAGTGACATACCGGGACAGGGATCCTACGAGCAGTACTTC.

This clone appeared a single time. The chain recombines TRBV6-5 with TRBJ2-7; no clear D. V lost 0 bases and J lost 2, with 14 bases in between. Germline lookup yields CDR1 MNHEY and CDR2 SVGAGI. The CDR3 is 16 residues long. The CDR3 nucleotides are TGTGCCAGCAGTTACTCGTTAAAATACACAACCTACGAGCAGTACTTC. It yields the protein CASSYSLKYTTYEQYF.

The CDR3 bases are TGTGCCAGCAGCGTTGACTCGGGCAATGAGCAGTTCTTC. Amino acid sequence: CASSVDSGNEQFF. The chain combines TRBV7-3 with TRBJ2-1; D is ambiguous. Germline V gene sequence: CDR1 SGHTA, CDR2 FQGTGA. Trimming removed 5 bases at V and 6 bases at J, with 11 bases between. The CDR3 covers 13 residues.

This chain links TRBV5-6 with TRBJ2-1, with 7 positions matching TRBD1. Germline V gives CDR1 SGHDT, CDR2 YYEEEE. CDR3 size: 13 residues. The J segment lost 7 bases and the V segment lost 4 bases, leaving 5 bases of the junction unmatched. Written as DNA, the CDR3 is TGTGCCAGCAGCAACGGACAGGCTAATGAGCAGTTCTTC. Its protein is CASSNGQANEQFF.

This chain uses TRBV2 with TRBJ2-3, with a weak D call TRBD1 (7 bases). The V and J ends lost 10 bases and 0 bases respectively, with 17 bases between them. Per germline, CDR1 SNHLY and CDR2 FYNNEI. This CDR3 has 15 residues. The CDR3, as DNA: TGTGCCACTCCCCAGGGGGGACCTAGCACAGATACGCAGTATTTT. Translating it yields CATPQGGPSTDTQYF.

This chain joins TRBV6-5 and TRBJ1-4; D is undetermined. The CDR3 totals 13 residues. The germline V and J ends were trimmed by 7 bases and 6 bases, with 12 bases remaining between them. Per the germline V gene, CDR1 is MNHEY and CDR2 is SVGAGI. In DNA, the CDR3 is TGTGCCAGCACGGGAGAGGTACATGAAAAACTGTTTTTT. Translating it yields CASTGEVHEKLFF.

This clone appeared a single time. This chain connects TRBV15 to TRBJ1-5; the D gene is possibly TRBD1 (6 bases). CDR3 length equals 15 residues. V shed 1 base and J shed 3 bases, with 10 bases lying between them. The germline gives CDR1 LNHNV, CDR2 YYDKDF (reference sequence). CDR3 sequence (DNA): TGTGCCACCAGCAGAGCCGGACAGATCAATCAGCCCCAGCATTTT. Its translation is CATSRAGQINQPQHF.

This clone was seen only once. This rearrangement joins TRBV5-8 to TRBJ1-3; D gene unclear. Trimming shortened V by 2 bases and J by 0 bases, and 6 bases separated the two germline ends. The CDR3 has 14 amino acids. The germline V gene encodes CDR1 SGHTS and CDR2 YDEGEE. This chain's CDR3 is CASSFRSSGNTIYF. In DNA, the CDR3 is TGTGCCAGCAGCTTCAGAAGCTCTGGAAACACCATATATTTT.

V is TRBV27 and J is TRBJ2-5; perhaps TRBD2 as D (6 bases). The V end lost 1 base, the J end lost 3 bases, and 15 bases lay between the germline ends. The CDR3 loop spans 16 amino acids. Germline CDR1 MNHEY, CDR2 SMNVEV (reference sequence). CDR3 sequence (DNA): TGTGCCAGCAGTTTATTTAGCGGTGGGGGAGAAGAGACCCAGTACTTC. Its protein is CASSLFSGGGEETQYF.

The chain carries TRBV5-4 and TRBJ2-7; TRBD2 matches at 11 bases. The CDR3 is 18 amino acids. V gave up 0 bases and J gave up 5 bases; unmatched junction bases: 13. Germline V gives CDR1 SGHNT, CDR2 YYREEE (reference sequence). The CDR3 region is CASSLVLAGAGLGNEQYF. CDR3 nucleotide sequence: TGTGCCAGCAGCTTGGTACTAGCGGGAGCAGGTTTAGGCAACGAGCAGTACTTC.

As DNA, the CDR3 is TGTGCCAGCAGCAAAAGGGAGGGGCAGCTCGGGCGCCCGTATGGCTACACCTTC. Translating gives CASSKREGQLGRPYGYTF. The chain couples TRBV21-1 to TRBJ1-2. TRBV21-1 is given as a pseudogene. CDR3 size: 18 residues.

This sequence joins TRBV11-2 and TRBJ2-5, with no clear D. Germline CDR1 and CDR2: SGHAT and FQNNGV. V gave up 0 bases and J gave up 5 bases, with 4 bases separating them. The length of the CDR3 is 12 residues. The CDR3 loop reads CASSLDRETQYF. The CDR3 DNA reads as TGTGCCAGCAGCTTAGATCGGGAGACCCAGTACTTC.

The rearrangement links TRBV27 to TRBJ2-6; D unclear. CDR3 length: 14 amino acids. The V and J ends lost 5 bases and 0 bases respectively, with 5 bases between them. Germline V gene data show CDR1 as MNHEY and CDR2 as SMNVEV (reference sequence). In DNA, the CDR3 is TGTGCCAGCAGTCTGTTCTCTGGGGCCAACGTCCTGACTTTC. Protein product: CASSLFSGANVLTF. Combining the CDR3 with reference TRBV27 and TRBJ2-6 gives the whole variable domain EAQVTQNPRYLITVTGKKLTVTCSQNMNHEYMSWYRQDPGLGLRQIYYSMNVEVTDKGDVPEGYKVSRKEKRNFPLILESPSPNQTSLYFCASSLFSGANVLTFGAGSRLTVL.

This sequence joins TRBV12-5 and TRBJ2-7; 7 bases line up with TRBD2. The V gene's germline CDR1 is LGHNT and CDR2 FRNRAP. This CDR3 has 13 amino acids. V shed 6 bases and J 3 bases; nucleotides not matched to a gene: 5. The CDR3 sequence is CASGSGVGYEQYF. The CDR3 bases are TGTGCTAGTGGGAGCGGGGTTGGCTACGAGCAGTACTTC.

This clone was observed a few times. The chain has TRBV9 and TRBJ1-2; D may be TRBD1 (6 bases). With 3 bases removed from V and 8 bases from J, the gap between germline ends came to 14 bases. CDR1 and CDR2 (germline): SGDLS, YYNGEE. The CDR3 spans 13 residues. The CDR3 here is CASSEGGAGGYTF. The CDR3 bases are TGTGCCAGCAGCGAGGGGGGGGCGGGAGGCTACACCTTC.

The DNA of the CDR3 is TGTGCCAGCATTGGACTAGAACGCGATGAGCAGTTCTTC. Its translation is CASIGLERDEQFF. This sequence joins TRBV7-8 and TRBJ2-1, with 7 bases aligning to TRBD2. V trimming: 7 bases; J trimming: 8 bases; junction bases outside the gene matches: 8. Germline loops: CDR1 SGHVS, CDR2 FQNEAQ. The CDR3 consists of 13 residues.

The CDR3 region is CASSQDSGDSYNEQFF. DNA of the CDR3: TGTGCCAGCAGCCAAGATTCAGGGGACTCCTACAATGAGCAGTTCTTC. The chain has TRBV14 and TRBJ2-1, with D possibly TRBD1 on 6 matching bases. The CDR3 spans 16 residues. Per germline, CDR1 SGHDN and CDR2 FVKESK. Trimming stripped 0 bases from V and 0 bases from J, with 9 bases between.

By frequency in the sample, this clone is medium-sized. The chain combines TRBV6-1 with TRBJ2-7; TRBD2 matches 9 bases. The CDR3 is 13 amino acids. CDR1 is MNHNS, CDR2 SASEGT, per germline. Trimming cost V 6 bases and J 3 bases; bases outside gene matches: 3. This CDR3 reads CASRTSGNYEQYF. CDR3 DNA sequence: TGTGCCAGCAGGACTAGCGGAAACTACGAGCAGTACTTC.

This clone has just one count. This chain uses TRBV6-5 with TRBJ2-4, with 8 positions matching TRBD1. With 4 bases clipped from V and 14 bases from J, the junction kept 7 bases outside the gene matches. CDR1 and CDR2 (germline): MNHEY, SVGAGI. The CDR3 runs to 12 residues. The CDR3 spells CASSSRQGPEYF. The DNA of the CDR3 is TGTGCCAGCAGTTCTCGACAGGGGCCGGAGTACTTC.

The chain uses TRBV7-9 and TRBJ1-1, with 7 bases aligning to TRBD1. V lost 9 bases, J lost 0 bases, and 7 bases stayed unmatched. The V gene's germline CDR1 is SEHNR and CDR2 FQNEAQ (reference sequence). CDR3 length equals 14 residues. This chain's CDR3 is CASKEGGLNTEAFF. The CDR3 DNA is TGTGCCAGTAAGGAAGGGGGCTTGAACACTGAAGCTTTCTTT.